The TCR beta chain described here comes from a study of spatial heterogeneity in lung cancer. This clonotype was seen repeatedly, ten times or more. Using its own MiXCR run on the 5' RACE reads, TCRdb lists one record per CDR3 protein. The sample yields about 40,000 distinct CDR3 sequences, 5% to 5.5% seen once. Germline CDR1 reads LNHNV; CDR2 reads YYDKDF (reference sequence). The V segment lost 4 bases and the J segment 1 base; nucleotides outside the gene matches: 2. The CDR3 runs 15 residues. Time point specified: sample taken at primary tumor resection. The sample consisted of PBMCs, taken at surgery. The chain carries TRBV15 and TRBJ1-4, with TRBD1 matching over 8 bases. This TCR was sampled from a female donor with early-stage non-small cell lung cancer. CDR3 region: CATSIDRGTNEKLFF. The CDR3 DNA reads as TGTGCCACCAGCATTGACAGGGGAACTAATGAAAAACTGTTTTTT.